One and the same sample provided the 6 T cell receptor beta chains below, sequenced in a study of T cell responses to AZD1222 COVID-19 vaccine. Profiling relied on immunoSEQ multiplex PCR, and the TCRdb table lists in-frame clones only, not all of them. The table has 120,000 to 150,000 clones, roughly 87% seen once. Here the sequenced sample was peripheral blood, taken on day 0 of AZD1222 vaccination. These receptors all stem from an adult in good health.

This sequence joins TRBV6-5 and TRBJ1-2, with D perhaps TRBD1 (5 bases). This CDR3 has 13 residues. Germline values: CDR1 MNHEY, CDR2 SVGAGI. V gave up 7 bases and J gave up 4 bases, with 13 bases separating them. CDR3 loop: CASTRTQGYGYTF. The CDR3 nucleotides are TGTGCCAGCACTCGGACCCAGGGCTATGGCTACACCTTC.

The chain combines TRBV28 with TRBJ2-7; 10 bases are a match to TRBD2. CDR1 is MDHEN and CDR2 is SYDVKM in the germline V gene. This CDR3 has 15 residues. Trimming took 8 bases from V and 3 from J; bases not matched to a gene: 10. This CDR3 is CASCSSGSGVYEQYF. The CDR3 bases are TGTGCCAGCTGCTCTAGCGGGAGTGGGGTCTACGAGCAGTACTTC.

The gene calls are TRBV19 and TRBJ2-7, with 10 bases that match TRBD2. The V and J ends lost 5 bases and 12 bases, in that order; junction bases with no gene match: 10. Germline V lookup: CDR1 LNHDA, CDR2 SQIVND (reference sequence). The CDR3 totals 13 residues. CDR3 DNA sequence: TGTGCCAGTAGTCTCTACCTTAGCGGGAGGCCGTACTTC. It codes for CASSLYLSGRPYF.

This clone was seen more than once but under ten times. The chain joins TRBV6-6 to TRBJ1-5; 8 positions agree with TRBD1. The CDR3 totals 17 residues. Germline lookup yields CDR1 MNHNY and CDR2 SVGAGI (reference sequence). V gave up 5 bases and J gave up 0 bases; unmatched junction bases: 9. The CDR3, as DNA: TGTGCCAGCAGTCCCGGGACAGGCGCTTATAGCAATCAGCCCCAGCATTTT. It is translated as CASSPGTGAYSNQPQHF.

The chain carries TRBV7-3 and TRBJ2-3; D remains ambiguous. The CDR3 length is 15 residues. Trimming removed 5 bases from V and 1 base from J, with 13 bases in between. CDR1 and CDR2 from the germline V gene are SGHTA and FQGTGA. CDR3 coding DNA: TGTGCCAGCAGCCGAAGAGGTTCAGGCACAGATACGCAGTATTTT. It translates to CASSRRGSGTDTQYF.

V is TRBV19 and J is TRBJ1-6, with D possibly TRBD1 on 6 matching bases. Trimming removed 6 bases at V and 8 bases at J, with 17 bases between. Germline V CDR1 and CDR2: LNHDA, SQIVND (reference sequence). The CDR3 extends over 15 amino acids. The CDR3 protein is CASRISGTRHSPLHF. CDR3 DNA: TGTGCCAGTAGGATCTCCGGGACACGTCATTCACCCCTCCACTTT.